This T cell receptor (beta chain) was retrieved from a study of cytomegalovirus exposure and HLA in healthy donors. Whole-study findings and limits: In an earlier analysis, in around 590 donors, most V segments appeared productive either ~87% or ~30% of the time. What a later analysis showed was that several of the most significant clusters appeared linked to common viral pathogens.

About this clone itself: The antigen remains unidentified.

Vbeta (60) and Jbeta (13) primers were used in the PCR. Clones were sequenced by immunoSEQ multiplex PCR, and TCRdb holds only the in-frame ones, with some missing. There are some 150,000 clones in the sample; about 77% occur only once, and 1.5% to 2% lies in the top ten. This CDR3 is built from 15 residues. Germline V gene sequence: CDR1 SGHNT, CDR2 YENEEA. With V trimmed by 4 bases and J by 5 bases, 7 bases remained unmatched. The rearrangement uses TRBV11-3 and TRBJ2-5; 10 nucleotides agree with TRBD1. Specimen: PBMCs. The receptor comes from a female donor in good health and CMV-seronegative. CDR3: CASSSNPGQGETQYF. Here the CDR3 DNA reads TGTGCCAGCAGCTCCAATCCGGGACAGGGGGAGACCCAGTACTTC.